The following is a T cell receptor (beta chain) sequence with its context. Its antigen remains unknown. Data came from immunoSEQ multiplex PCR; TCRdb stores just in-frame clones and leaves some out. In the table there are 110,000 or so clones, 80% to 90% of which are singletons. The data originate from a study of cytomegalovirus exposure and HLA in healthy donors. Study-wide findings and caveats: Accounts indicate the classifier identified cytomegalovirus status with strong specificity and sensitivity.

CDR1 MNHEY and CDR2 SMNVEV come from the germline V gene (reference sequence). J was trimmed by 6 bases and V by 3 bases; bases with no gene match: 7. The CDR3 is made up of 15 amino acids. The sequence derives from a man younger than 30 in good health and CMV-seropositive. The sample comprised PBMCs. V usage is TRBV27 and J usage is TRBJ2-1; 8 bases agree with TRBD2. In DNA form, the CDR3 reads TGTGCCAGCAGTTTCTCCGGGGGGGCCTCCAATGAGCAGTTCTTC. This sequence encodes CASSFSGGASNEQFF.